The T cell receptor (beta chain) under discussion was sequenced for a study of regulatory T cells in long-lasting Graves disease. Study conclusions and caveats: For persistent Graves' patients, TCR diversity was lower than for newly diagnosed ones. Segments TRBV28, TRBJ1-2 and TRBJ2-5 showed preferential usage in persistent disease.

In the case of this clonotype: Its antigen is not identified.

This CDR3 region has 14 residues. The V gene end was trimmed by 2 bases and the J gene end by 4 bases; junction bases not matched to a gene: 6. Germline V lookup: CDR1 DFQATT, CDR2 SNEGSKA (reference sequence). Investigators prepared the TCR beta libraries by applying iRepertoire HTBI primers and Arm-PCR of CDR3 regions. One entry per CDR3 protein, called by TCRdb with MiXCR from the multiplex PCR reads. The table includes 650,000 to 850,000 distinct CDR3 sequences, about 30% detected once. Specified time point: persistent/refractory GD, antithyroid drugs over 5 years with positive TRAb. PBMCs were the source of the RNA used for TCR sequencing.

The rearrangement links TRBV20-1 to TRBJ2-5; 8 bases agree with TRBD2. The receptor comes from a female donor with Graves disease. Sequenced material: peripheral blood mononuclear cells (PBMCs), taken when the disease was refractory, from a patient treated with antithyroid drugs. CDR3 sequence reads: CSARYERGPETQYF. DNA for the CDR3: TGCAGTGCTAGATATGAGCGGGGGCCAGAGACCCAGTACTTC.